The 11 T cell receptor beta chains reported below all come from one sample, sequenced in a study of T cell responses to AZD1222 COVID-19 vaccine. TCRdb's table, derived via immunoSEQ multiplex PCR, lists solely in-frame clones and lacks some. This sample has approximately 120,000 clones, with around 87% found just once. Specimen: peripheral blood, collected 28 days after the second AZD1222 dose. Source of these receptors: an adult who received the AZD1222 COVID-19 vaccine.

The chain combines TRBV7-2 with TRBJ2-2; 9 bases line up with TRBD2. This CDR3 region has 15 residues. CDR1 and CDR2 from the germline V gene are SGHTA and FQGNSA. After removal of 5 bases from V and 5 bases from J, the junction contained 6 bases not matched to a gene. CDR3 nucleotide sequence: TGTGCCAGCAGCCGCGGGGGGGCCGGTACCGGGGAGCTGTTTTTT. It yields the protein CASSRGGAGTGELFF.

This clone was observed a single time. The V and J genes are TRBV28 and TRBJ2-7; 8 bases are a match to TRBD1. The length of the CDR3 is 13 residues. Germline values: CDR1 MDHEN, CDR2 SYDVKM. The trim removed 6 bases at V and 7 bases at J, leaving 8 bases unmatched. CDR3 residues: CASSPGGRSEQYF. The CDR3 DNA is TGTGCCAGCAGCCCAGGGGGCCGCTCGGAGCAGTACTTC.

J is TRBJ1-3 and V is TRBV19; no definite D call. Germline V gene lookup returns CDR1 LNHDA and CDR2 SQIVND (reference sequence). V shed 2 bases and J shed 3 bases, with 20 bases lying between them. The CDR3 covers 18 residues. DNA for the CDR3: TGTGCCAGTAGTATAAACCTCTCCCGGGATCTGTTTGGAAACACCATATATTTT. As protein: CASSINLSRDLFGNTIYF.

This chain links TRBV9 with TRBJ2-1, with D hard to call. This CDR3 region has 15 residues. V was cut by 4 bases and J by 6 bases, with 17 bases left in between. The V gene's germline CDR1 is SGDLS and CDR2 YYNGEE. The CDR3 DNA follows: TGTGCCAGCAGCTTATCCGCCCCGTTAGGCAATGAGCAGTTCTTC. Translating it yields CASSLSAPLGNEQFF.

The chain employs TRBV14 and TRBJ1-5, with D unclear. The germline V gene has CDR1 SGHDN and CDR2 FVKESK. This CDR3 spans 14 amino acids. The ends were cut back, 1 base at V and 1 base at J, with 5 bases in the middle. CDR3 in amino acids: CASSQADSNQPQHF. CDR3 nucleotides: TGTGCCAGCAGCCAAGCGGACAGCAATCAGCCCCAGCATTTT.

This clone showed up just a few times. V is TRBV19 and J is TRBJ2-7; possible D gene TRBD1, 6 bases. The CDR3 has 13 residues. In germline, CDR1 is LNHDA, CDR2 SQIVND (reference sequence). Trimming took 3 bases from V and 5 from J, leaving 11 bases between them. In DNA, the CDR3 is TGTGCCAGTAGTATTGGGGACATAAACGAGCAGTACTTC. It is translated as CASSIGDINEQYF.

CDR3 residues: CASSSGGSNYGYTF. The CDR3 DNA reads as TGTGCCAGCAGCTCAGGGGGCTCTAACTATGGCTACACCTTC. The V and J genes are TRBV9 and TRBJ1-2; 8 bases are a match to TRBD1. Germline lookup yields CDR1 SGDLS and CDR2 YYNGEE. After removal of 4 bases from V and 0 bases from J, the junction contained 2 bases not matched to a gene. The CDR3 has 14 residues.

In DNA, the CDR3 is TGTGCCAGCAGATCCACGACAGGTAGCACTAGCGGGAACCTCGGCCGGCAGTTCTTC. It codes for CASRSTTGSTSGNLGRQFF. J is TRBJ2-1 and V is TRBV7-9, with 10 bases fitting TRBD2. V gave up 6 bases and J gave up 12 bases; unmatched junction bases: 26. Per the germline V gene, CDR1 is SEHNR and CDR2 is FQNEAQ (reference sequence). CDR3 length equals 19 residues. Together with reference TRBV7-9 and TRBJ2-1, the CDR3 gives the full variable domain: DTGVSQNPRHKITKRGQNVTFRCDPISEHNRLYWYRQTLGQGPEFLTYFQNEAQLEKSRLLSDRFSAERPKGSFSTLEIQRTEQGDSAMYLCASRSTTGSTSGNLGRQFFGPGTRLTVL.

The chain combines TRBV10-1 with TRBJ2-2, with 7 bases aligning to TRBD1. The V gene's germline CDR1 is WNHNN and CDR2 SYGVQD (reference sequence). The trim removed 2 bases at V and 6 bases at J, leaving 12 bases unmatched. CDR3 length: 17 residues. The CDR3 is CASSEKGSGGFAGELFF. As DNA, the CDR3 is TGCGCCAGCAGTGAGAAAGGGTCAGGGGGTTTCGCCGGGGAGCTGTTTTTT.

The rearrangement uses TRBV5-6 and TRBJ1-2; 7 nucleotides align to TRBD1. With 2 bases clipped from V and 3 bases from J, the junction kept 1 base outside the gene matches. In germline, CDR1 is SGHDT, CDR2 YYEEEE. The CDR3 runs to 13 residues. CDR3 bases: TGTGCCAGCAGCTTCCAGGGGGACTATGGCTACACCTTC. Translating it yields CASSFQGDYGYTF.

V gene TRBV19 combines with J gene TRBJ1-3; 8 nucleotides align to TRBD1. This CDR3 contains 18 residues. Germline-derived CDR1 and CDR2 are LNHDA and SQIVND (reference sequence). The V and J ends lost 4 bases and 4 bases, in that order; junction bases with no gene match: 15. The DNA for the CDR3 is TGTGCCAGTAGTACAAGGACAGGGATCTCATCAAACGGAAACACCATATATTTT. Residues: CASSTRTGISSNGNTIYF.